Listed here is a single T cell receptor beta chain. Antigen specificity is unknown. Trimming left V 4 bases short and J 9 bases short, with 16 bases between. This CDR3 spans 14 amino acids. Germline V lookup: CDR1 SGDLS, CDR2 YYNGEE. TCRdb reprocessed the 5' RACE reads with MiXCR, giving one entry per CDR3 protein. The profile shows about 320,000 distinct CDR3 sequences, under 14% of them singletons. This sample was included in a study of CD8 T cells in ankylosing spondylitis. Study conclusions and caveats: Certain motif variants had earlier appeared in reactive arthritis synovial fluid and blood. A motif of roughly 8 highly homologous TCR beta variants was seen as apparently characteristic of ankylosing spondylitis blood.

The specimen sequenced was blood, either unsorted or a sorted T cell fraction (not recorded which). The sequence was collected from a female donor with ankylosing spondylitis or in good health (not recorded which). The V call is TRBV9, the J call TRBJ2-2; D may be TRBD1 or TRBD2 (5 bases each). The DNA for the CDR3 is TGTGCCAGCAGCCCTAGCCCCCGGGGCAGGGAGCTGTTTTTT. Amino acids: CASSPSPRGRELFF.